This TCR beta chain was found in a study of Ad26.COV2.S vaccination and SARS-CoV-2 variants. About the study: A COV1001 Ad26.COV2.S trial-arm participant provided the sample. The study gave Ad26.COV2.S intramuscularly, once or twice 56 days apart.

A word on this clone: Its target is not known.

Treatment noted: around 19 received Ad26.COV2.S at low or high dose, single or two shots; roughly 5 received placebo; per-sample allocation not given. Sampling was done on day 63 after the first vaccine or placebo injection. Ad26.COV2.S expressed prefusion-stabilized spike from the original Wuhan strain. Findings of the study overall: CD8+ and CD4+ T cells specific for spike reportedly responded with substantial breadth after vaccination.

With 5 bases clipped from V and 7 bases from J, the junction kept 5 bases outside the gene matches. CDR1 and CDR2 from the germline V gene are ENHRY and SYGVKD. This CDR3 has 14 amino acids. TCRdb's table, derived via immunoSEQ multiplex PCR, lists solely in-frame clones and lacks some. The repertoire has 320,000 or so clones, 75% to 90% of them found once; the top ten carry 5.5%. The clonotype comes from a person aged 18 to 59 who received the Ad26.COV2.S COVID-19 vaccine or a placebo. The source material was peripheral blood, sampled in a trial of Ad26.COV2.S vaccine versus placebo. The chain uses TRBV10-3 and TRBJ2-1; 10 nucleotides match TRBD2. CDR3 in amino acids: CAISTPGLANEQFF. The DNA for the CDR3 is TGTGCCATCAGTACTCCGGGACTAGCGAATGAGCAGTTCTTC.